One sample yielded the 2 T cell receptor beta chains listed below, sequenced in a study of T-cell reconstitution after alpha-beta-depleted transplantation in children. A TCRbeta library incorporating unique molecular identifiers was prepared. One entry per CDR3 protein, called by TCRdb with MiXCR from the PCR reads. The sample records approximately 650,000 distinct CDR3 sequences, 13% being singletons. The sample in question was PBMCs, obtained before TCRalphabeta/CD19-depleted stem cell transplant. These receptors came from a girl aged 2-9 years with congenital amegakaryocytic thrombocytopenia, due to receive a stem cell transplant.

This clonotype turned up a few times. This chain links TRBV7-2 with TRBJ2-2; D remains unclear. The CDR3 totals 14 residues. V lost 2 bases, J lost 7 bases, and 11 bases lay in between. Germline lookup yields CDR1 SGHTA and CDR2 FQGNSA. CDR3 region: CASSLTPRSGELFF. The DNA of the CDR3 is TGTGCCAGCAGCTTAACGCCGCGCAGCGGGGAGCTGTTTTTT.

This clonotype was counted many times. The chain has TRBV6-5 and TRBJ2-1; D remains ambiguous. CDR3 size: 13 residues. Trimming left V 4 bases short and J 3 bases short, with 7 bases between. Germline V gene lookup returns CDR1 MNHEY and CDR2 SVGAGI. CDR3 sequence (DNA): TGTGCCAGCAGTTCCACCGTCTACAATGAGCAGTTCTTC. It yields the protein CASSSTVYNEQFF.